The sample holds many counts of the clone carrying this T cell receptor (beta chain). This sample was taken from a study of neurological immune-mediated disorders. J gave up 8 bases and V 6 bases, and 7 bases lay outside the gene matches. Germline CDR1 is SGDLS and CDR2 is YYNGEE. The length of the CDR3 is 14 residues. In every sequencing run, more than 180 million TCR-beta sequences were generated from 15-18 subjects. Using its own MiXCR run on the 5' RACE reads, TCRdb lists one record per CDR3 protein. This sample has approximately 21,000 distinct CDR3 sequences, with around 6.2% found just once. The clonotype was recovered from a young man in good health. The chain couples TRBV9 to TRBJ2-1; 11 nucleotides align to TRBD2. Sequenced sample: CD8+ T cells from blood. CDR3 protein: CASTSGGILDEQFF. The CDR3 DNA follows: TGTGCCAGCACTAGCGGGGGGATCCTAGATGAGCAGTTCTTC.